These 16 T cell receptor beta chains were sequenced from one sample in a study of tumor-infiltrating lymphocytes in glioblastoma multiforme. TCRB libraries came from RNA via three nested multiplex PCR rounds. A single record per CDR3 protein comes from TCRdb applying MiXCR to the multiplex PCR reads. Among 12,000 or so distinct CDR3 sequences listed, around 70% were seen once. The sequenced material came from brain tumor tissue. All receptors come from a male donor with glioblastoma.

Comment on this clonotype: It is likely a read error, because the conserved phenylalanine at the end of the CDR3 is missing. The DNA is omitted, as the CDR3 cannot be located on it reliably, and the CDR3 follows TCRdb's listing. The genes are TRBV5-1 and TRBJ2-7; the D segment call TRBD1 is taken from the table without a DNA check. Germline V CDR1 and CDR2: SGHRS, YFSETQ. The CDR3 is 14 amino acids long, termini counted. This chain's CDR3 is CASSLEGAGGAGTL.

This clonotype was seen just once. The chain combines TRBV20-1 with TRBJ1-1, with TRBD1 identical over 9 bases. The germline V gene has CDR1 DFQATT and CDR2 SNEGSKA (reference sequence). The CDR3 consists of 16 residues. V shed 5 bases, J shed 1 base, and the junction held 11 bases outside the gene matches. The CDR3: CSAQLNRGPRNTEAFF. The CDR3 nucleotides are TGCAGTGCTCAGCTCAACAGGGGGCCTAGGAACACTGAAGCTTTCTTT.

The V gene is TRBV5-6, the J gene TRBJ1-2; no clear D gene. CDR3 length equals 16 residues. V gave up 1 base and J gave up 3 bases, with 16 bases separating them. CDR1 is SGHDT, CDR2 YYEEEE, per germline. This chain's CDR3 is CASSLKGKGPHYGYTF. The CDR3 coding sequence is TGTGCCAGCAGCTTGAAAGGAAAAGGTCCTCACTATGGCTACACCTTC.

With respect to this clonotype: Germline is not matched at one junction end, which may reflect a read error. The rearrangement links TRBV28 to TRBJ1-5; TRBD1 matches 7 bases. This CDR3 is built from 15 residues. Germline assignment: CDR1 MDHEN and CDR2 SYDVKM. In DNA form, the CDR3 reads TGTGTCAGCAGTTTATGGGGACAGCTGAATCAGCCCCAGCACTTT. Translated, it gives CVSSLWGQLNQPQHF. Filled out from reference TRBV28 and TRBJ1-5, the complete variable domain reads DVKVTQSSRYLVKRTGEKVFLECVQDMDHENMFWYRQDPGLGLRLIYFSYDVKMKEKGDIPEGYSVSREKKERFSLILESASTNQTSMYLCVSSLWGQLNQPQHFGDGTRLSIL.

In this sample, this clonotype turned up a few times. The chain couples TRBV27 to TRBJ2-3; tentative D call: TRBD1 (5 bases). CDR1 is MNHEY, CDR2 SMNVEV, per germline (reference sequence). This CDR3 region has 15 residues. V was pared by 3 bases and J by 0 bases, with 10 bases between. The CDR3 sequence is CASSFNGHSTDTQYF. The CDR3 nucleotides read TGTGCCAGCAGTTTTAACGGACATAGCACAGATACGCAGTATTTT.

This chain joins TRBV11-2 and TRBJ2-1, with D unresolved. CDR3 length: 13 residues. The V and J ends lost 5 bases and 6 bases respectively, with 11 bases between them. Germline-derived CDR1 and CDR2 are SGHAT and FQNNGV. CDR3 region: CASSIGPSNEQFF. In DNA, the CDR3 is TGTGCCAGCAGCATCGGACCTTCCAATGAGCAGTTCTTC.

This rearrangement joins TRBV29-1 to TRBJ1-1; 7 positions agree with TRBD1. Trimming at V came to 2 bases and at J to 2 bases, leaving 5 bases not matched to a gene. Germline loops: CDR1 SQVTM, CDR2 ANQGSEA. The CDR3 is 14 amino acids. The CDR3 region has the DNA TGCAGCGTTGAAATGGGACAGAGAAACACTGAAGCTTTCTTT. It yields the protein CSVEMGQRNTEAFF.

This clonotype was counted ten times or more. The V call is TRBV5-1, the J call TRBJ2-7; TRBD1 matches 7 bases. With 4 bases clipped from V and 4 bases from J, the junction kept 8 bases outside the gene matches. Germline loops: CDR1 SGHRS, CDR2 YFSETQ. CDR3 length equals 14 residues. The CDR3 reads CASSPGTEFYEQYF. The CDR3 DNA reads as TGCGCCAGCAGCCCCGGGACAGAATTTTACGAGCAGTACTTC.

This chain links TRBV29-1 with TRBJ2-1, with D possibly matching TRBD2 (6 bases). CDR3 length equals 13 residues. V lost 7 bases and J 9 bases, leaving 19 bases between the germline ends. The germline V gene has CDR1 SQVTM and CDR2 ANQGSEA. Here the CDR3 reads CSGSSDYSAEQFF. The CDR3 DNA is TGCAGCGGCTCGTCGGACTACTCGGCTGAGCAGTTCTTC.

Many counts were recorded for this clonotype. The rearrangement uses TRBV29-1 and TRBJ2-1; no clear D. V was shortened by 0 bases and J by 9 bases, with 12 bases between the two germline ends. CDR3 length: 13 amino acids. Germline loops: CDR1 SQVTM, CDR2 ANQGSEA. CDR3 bases: TGCAGCGTTGAAGATCCTTCGGCCAGTGAGCAGTTCTTC. As protein: CSVEDPSASEQFF.

The chain carries TRBV11-2 and TRBJ2-5; either TRBD1 or TRBD2 may supply D (5 bases each). The ends were cut back, 5 bases at V and 5 bases at J, with 9 bases in the middle. The CDR3 length is 12 residues. The germline V gene has CDR1 SGHAT and CDR2 FQNNGV. The CDR3 coding sequence is TGTGCCAGCAGCCAGTGGGGGGAGACCCAGTACTTC. It specifies CASSQWGETQYF.

This clonotype was seen a handful of times. The rearrangement uses TRBV18 and TRBJ1-4; D uncertain. Germline-derived CDR1 and CDR2 are KGHSH and LQKENI. V lost 0 bases, J lost 4 bases, and 9 bases lay in between. This CDR3 has 15 residues. The CDR3 protein is CASSPPSRSNEKLFF. CDR3 nucleotide sequence: TGTGCCAGCTCACCACCGTCCAGAAGTAATGAAAAACTGTTTTTT.

CDR3 in amino acids: CASSQDNSGNGSPLHF. CDR3 in DNA: TGTGCCAGCAGCCAAGACAATTCAGGGAACGGTTCACCCCTCCACTTT. The chain uses TRBV4-2 and TRBJ1-6, with D possibly TRBD1 on 5 matching bases. Germline V gives CDR1 LGHNA, CDR2 YNFKEQ. The V end lost 0 bases, the J end lost 9 bases, and 15 bases lay between the germline ends. The CDR3 has 16 residues.

Comments on this clonotype: It may be a read error: a sequence one base away is much more abundant. This sequence joins TRBV20-1 and TRBJ2-1; 10 nucleotides align to TRBD2. Germline V gene lookup returns CDR1 DFQATT and CDR2 SNEGSKA (reference sequence). The CDR3 has 15 amino acids. In DNA, the CDR3 is TGCGATGCTAGTGTCAGACTAGCGGGTATTGATGAGCAGTTCTTC. Translated, it gives CDASVRLAGIDEQFF.

This chain joins TRBV6-5 and TRBJ1-6; D might be TRBD1 (6 bases). Germline loops: CDR1 MNHEY, CDR2 SVGAGI. The CDR3 has 15 amino acids. Deletions cut 8 bases from V and 7 bases from J, with 18 bases between. The CDR3 DNA sequence: TGTGCCAGCGCCGTTACACAGGGACGGAATTCACCCCTCCACTTT. Its protein is CASAVTQGRNSPLHF.

The rearrangement joins TRBV4-1 to TRBJ1-6; D not certain. The CDR3 contains 15 residues. V was trimmed by 8 bases and J by 13 bases, leaving 24 bases between them. The germline gives CDR1 MGHRA, CDR2 YSYEKL. As DNA, the CDR3 is TGCGCCAGCCAAGACCTGCCATCTGGGGTTTCTCCCCTCCACTTT. It translates to CASQDLPSGVSPLHF.